Below are 32 T cell receptor beta chains sequenced from a single sample in a study of blood T cell repertoires in COVID-19. The assay was immunoSEQ multiplex PCR, and TCRdb's table has in-frame clones only and misses some. The sample holds a few hundred thousand clones; 85% to 90% are singletons and the top ten take 6.3%. The source material was peripheral blood. These TCRs come from a woman in her 50s with COVID-19, enrolled during active disease.

The chain couples TRBV11-3 to TRBJ2-5; D perhaps matches TRBD2 (5 bases). With 1 base removed from V and 4 bases from J, the gap between germline ends came to 10 bases. The CDR3 sequence is 14 residues long. The germline V gene encodes CDR1 SGHNT and CDR2 YENEEA. DNA of the CDR3: TGTGCCAGCAGCTTAGGAGAGGGAGCAGAGACCCAGTACTTC. Encoded protein: CASSLGEGAETQYF. The whole variable domain, remainder taken from reference TRBV11-3 and TRBJ2-5, is EAGVVQSPRYKIIEKKQPVAFWCNPISGHNTLYWYLQNLGQGPELLIRYENEEAVDDSQLPKDRFSAERLKGVDSTLKIQPAELGDSAVYLCASSLGEGAETQYFGPGTRLLVL.

This chain joins TRBV4-1 and TRBJ1-1; 7 nucleotides line up with TRBD1. CDR1 and CDR2 (germline): MGHRA, YSYEKL. The CDR3 runs to 18 residues. Losses at the gene ends were 0 bases for V and 0 bases for J; bases not matched to a gene: 10. This CDR3 is CASSQDPTGRWVNTEAFF. The CDR3 region has the DNA TGCGCCAGCAGCCAAGACCCGACAGGGCGGTGGGTGAACACTGAAGCTTTCTTT.

The gene calls are TRBV5-1 and TRBJ1-1; no firm D call. The V end was cut by 4 bases, the J end by 2 bases, with 9 bases between. The CDR3 has 13 residues. Looked up from germline, CDR1 is SGHRS and CDR2 is YFSETQ. As DNA, the CDR3 is TGCGCCAGCAGCACCGGGAAAAACACTGAAGCTTTCTTT. Protein sequence: CASSTGKNTEAFF.

The V gene is TRBV4-2, the J gene TRBJ2-7; 10 bases align to TRBD2. The junction had 8 bases not matched to a gene; V was cut back by 5 bases and J by 4 bases. CDR3 size: 15 residues. The germline CDR1 and CDR2 sequences are LGHNA and YNFKEQ. The CDR3 coding sequence is TGTGCCAGCAGCTTCTCCGGGACTAGCGAATACGAGCAGTACTTC. It encodes CASSFSGTSEYEQYF.

The V and J genes are TRBV9 and TRBJ1-1, with TRBD1 identical over 11 bases. With V trimmed by 2 bases and J by 5 bases, 11 bases remained unmatched. Germline CDR1 is SGDLS and CDR2 is YYNGEE. This CDR3 is 17 amino acids long. Here the CDR3 DNA reads TGTGCCAGCAGCGTCACCCCCCCGGGACAGGGGGGGACTGAAGCTTTCTTT. It yields the protein CASSVTPPGQGGTEAFF.

The V gene is TRBV4-1, the J gene TRBJ2-1; weak D call: TRBD2 (5 bases). From germline, CDR1 is MGHRA and CDR2 YSYEKL. The CDR3 has 18 residues. The V and J ends lost 0 bases and 4 bases respectively, with 19 bases between them. The CDR3 DNA follows: TGCGCCAGCAGCCAAGAAGAGGCCACTAGTTTCGGGTACAATGAGCAGTTCTTC. It specifies CASSQEEATSFGYNEQFF.

This chain connects TRBV28 to TRBJ1-5; D gene unclear. The CDR3 extends over 15 amino acids. Germline lookup yields CDR1 MDHEN and CDR2 SYDVKM. The germline V and J ends were trimmed by 5 bases and 5 bases, with 16 bases remaining between them. Here the CDR3 DNA reads TGTGCCAGCAGTCCCTCCGGGTATCGTGATCAGCCCCAGCATTTT. Its protein is CASSPSGYRDQPQHF.

The chain carries TRBV5-8 and TRBJ2-3; D is perhaps TRBD1 (5 bases). Trimming took 1 base from V and 2 from J, leaving 14 bases between them. The CDR3 has 16 residues. Germline V gene lookup returns CDR1 SGHTS and CDR2 YDEGEE. The chain's CDR3 is CASSLQGARSTDTQYF. The CDR3 DNA reads TGTGCCAGCAGCTTGCAGGGTGCACGGTCCACAGATACGCAGTATTTT.

The V and J genes are TRBV5-6 and TRBJ2-1; D is unresolved. CDR1 SGHDT and CDR2 YYEEEE come from the germline V gene. The V end was cut by 0 bases, the J end by 6 bases, with 7 bases between. The length of the CDR3 is 13 residues. CDR3 coding DNA: TGTGCCAGCAGCTTGGGGCAGGCCAATGAGCAGTTCTTC. Its protein is CASSLGQANEQFF.

The gene calls are TRBV3-1 (or the pseudogene TRBV3-2) and TRBJ1-6, with a tentative D call TRBD1 (6 bases). The V end was cut by 6 bases, the J end by 4 bases, with 13 bases between. There are 15 residues in the CDR3. CDR1 LGHDT and CDR2 YNNKEL come from the germline V gene (reference sequence). The CDR3 loop reads CASSPGDVYNSPLHF. In nucleotides, the CDR3 is TGTGCCAGCAGTCCAGGGGACGTATATAATTCACCCCTCCACTTT.

V and J are TRBV9 and TRBJ2-6, with a possible D match to TRBD2 (6 bases). The V and J ends lost 0 bases and 1 base respectively, with 8 bases between them. The germline gives CDR1 SGDLS, CDR2 YYNGEE. This CDR3 contains 16 residues. The CDR3 here is CASSVVGGSGANVLTF. CDR3 DNA: TGTGCCAGCAGCGTAGTAGGAGGGTCTGGGGCCAACGTCCTGACTTTC.

This clone appeared once. The V gene is TRBV6-2 or TRBV6-3, the J gene TRBJ2-7; TRBD2 aligns across 14 bases. Germline V lookup: CDR1 MNHEY, CDR2 SVGEGT. CDR3 length: 16 residues. With 2 bases clipped from V and 4 bases from J, the junction kept 4 bases outside the gene matches. This CDR3 reads CASSYRLAGGPYEQYF. The CDR3 nucleotides are TGTGCCAGCAGTTACAGACTAGCGGGAGGGCCATACGAGCAGTACTTC.

The chain employs TRBV11-2 and TRBJ1-2; 7 bases align to TRBD1. The CDR3 sequence is 15 residues long. Germline values: CDR1 SGHAT, CDR2 FQNNGV. V lost 5 bases and J lost 5; bases outside the gene matches: 11. CDR3 residues: CASSIINTGAYGYTF. Here the CDR3 DNA reads TGTGCCAGCAGCATAATAAACACAGGGGCATATGGCTACACCTTC.

This chain uses TRBV9 with TRBJ2-2, with TRBD2 matching 7 bases. From germline, CDR1 is SGDLS and CDR2 YYNGEE. V lost 1 base and J lost 6; bases outside the gene matches: 6. The CDR3 consists of 15 residues. The CDR3 DNA reads as TGTGCCAGCAGCGTACTAGCGGAGGGCGCCGGGGAGCTGTTTTTT. Translation: CASSVLAEGAGELFF.

This chain connects TRBV4-2 to TRBJ2-7, with 8 positions matching TRBD2. Germline loops: CDR1 LGHNA, CDR2 YNFKEQ. V trimming: 1 base; J trimming: 0 bases; junction bases outside the gene matches: 8. The CDR3 runs to 17 residues. Written as DNA, the CDR3 is TGTGCCAGCAGCCAAGGGGCTAGCGGGCTCTCCTCCTACGAGCAGTACTTC. Protein: CASSQGASGLSSYEQYF.

The rearrangement joins TRBV4-2 to TRBJ1-5, with D maybe TRBD1 (6 bases). Trimming removed 1 base at V and 0 bases at J, with 22 bases between. The germline V gene encodes CDR1 LGHNA and CDR2 YNFKEQ. There are 20 residues in the CDR3. This chain's CDR3 is CASSQGRGAGVGYSNQPQHF. DNA of the CDR3: TGTGCCAGCAGCCAAGGACGTGGGGCAGGGGTTGGCTATAGCAATCAGCCCCAGCATTTT.

The chain joins TRBV2 to TRBJ2-7, with 7 bases matching TRBD2. The length of the CDR3 is 13 residues. CDR1 SNHLY and CDR2 FYNNEI come from the germline V gene. Unmatched junction bases numbered 8, after V lost 7 bases and J lost 5 bases. The CDR3 sequence: CASTRWTRDEQYF. The CDR3 coding sequence is TGTGCCAGCACCAGATGGACTAGGGACGAGCAGTACTTC. Variable domain in full (rest from reference TRBV2 and TRBJ2-7): EPEVTQTPSHQVTQMGQEVILRCVPISNHLYFYWYRQILGQKVEFLVSFYNNEISEKSEIFDDQFSVERPDGSNFTLKIRSTKLEDSAMYFCASTRWTRDEQYFGPGTRLTVT.

CDR3 sequence: CASSYDSTRIYEQYF. The CDR3 DNA sequence: TGTGCCAGCAGTTACGACAGCACCCGGATCTACGAGCAGTACTTC. The gene calls are TRBV6-5 and TRBJ2-7; D might be TRBD1 (5 bases). This CDR3 comprises 15 residues. The V gene's germline CDR1 is MNHEY and CDR2 SVGAGI. Trimming removed 2 bases at V and 3 bases at J, with 14 bases between.

V is TRBV7-2 and J is TRBJ2-2, with D possibly matching TRBD2 (5 bases). CDR3 size: 15 residues. Trimming took off 1 base at V and 4 bases at J, with 10 bases between the two ends. CDR1 is SGHTA and CDR2 is FQGNSA in the germline V gene. CDR3 DNA: TGTGCCAGCAGCTTAGTAGGCGGGCTCACCGGGGAGCTGTTTTTT. Its translation is CASSLVGGLTGELFF.

This clone appeared a single time. The chain joins TRBV27 to TRBJ2-3, with D unclear. Per germline, CDR1 MNHEY and CDR2 SMNVEV (reference sequence). V was trimmed by 0 bases and J by 3 bases, leaving 10 bases between them. The CDR3 runs to 15 residues. The CDR3 loop reads CASSLSGVGTDTQYF. CDR3 nucleotide sequence: TGTGCCAGCAGTTTATCAGGAGTGGGTACAGATACGCAGTATTTT.

This clone came up once. The J gene is TRBJ1-3, the V gene TRBV27; the D is unclear. Trimming took off 2 bases at V and 8 bases at J, with 13 bases between the two ends. The CDR3 sequence is 14 residues long. Per germline, CDR1 MNHEY and CDR2 SMNVEV (reference sequence). The CDR3 here is CASSLPEPRDTIYF. In DNA form, the CDR3 reads TGTGCCAGCAGTTTACCCGAGCCCCGGGACACCATATATTTT.

The CDR3 nucleotides are TGTGCCAGCAGCCCTGACAGGGGAGGCTACGAGCAGTACTTC. Protein product: CASSPDRGGYEQYF. V usage is TRBV7-3 and J usage is TRBJ2-7; 8 bases fit TRBD1. CDR3 length: 14 amino acids. Germline V gene lookup returns CDR1 SGHTA and CDR2 FQGTGA. Trimming cost V 5 bases and J 3 bases; bases outside gene matches: 6.

V gene TRBV3-1 (or the pseudogene TRBV3-2) combines with J gene TRBJ2-1; 8 nucleotides align to TRBD2. Germline lookup yields CDR1 LGHDT and CDR2 YNNKEL (reference sequence). The CDR3 is made up of 15 amino acids. V shed 4 bases and J 7 bases; nucleotides not matched to a gene: 9. The CDR3 DNA follows: TGTGCCAGCAGCCCCTCCGGACTAGCCTTGAATGAGCAGTTCTTC. It encodes CASSPSGLALNEQFF.

The rearrangement uses TRBV24-1 and TRBJ2-2, with D perhaps matching TRBD2 (5 bases). Deletions cut 7 bases from V and 6 bases from J, with 17 bases between. The CDR3 is 15 amino acids. Germline CDR1 reads KGHDR; CDR2 reads SFDVKD. The chain's CDR3 is CATSSARVLSGELFF. The CDR3 bases are TGTGCCACCAGCTCGGCGAGGGTTTTGTCCGGGGAGCTGTTTTTT.

This clone showed up just once. The chain combines TRBV7-9 with TRBJ2-2, with D hard to call. Germline CDR1 reads SEHNR; CDR2 reads FQNEAQ (reference sequence). This CDR3 spans 11 amino acids. Trimming cost V 6 bases and J 9 bases, with 8 bases left between them. The CDR3: CASSSSWELFF. CDR3 in DNA: TGTGCCAGCAGTTCGAGCTGGGAGCTGTTTTTT.

CDR3 residues: CASRGGGSFLGGYTF. DNA for the CDR3: TGTGCCAGCCGAGGGGGCGGGTCGTTTTTGGGTGGCTACACCTTC. The chain joins TRBV6-5 to TRBJ1-2, with 7 bases fitting TRBD1. Looked up from germline, CDR1 is MNHEY and CDR2 is SVGAGI. J gave up 7 bases and V 8 bases, and 16 bases lay outside the gene matches. There are 15 residues in the CDR3.

The chain combines TRBV24-1 with TRBJ2-3; the match to TRBD1 covers 7 bases. The CDR3 covers 14 residues. The V gene end was trimmed by 6 bases and the J gene end by 5 bases; junction bases not matched to a gene: 7. In germline, CDR1 is KGHDR, CDR2 SFDVKD. CDR3 residues: CATSRGGFEDTQYF. The CDR3 DNA is TGTGCCACCAGTCGAGGGGGCTTCGAAGATACGCAGTATTTT.

CDR3: CSAGPKTSGKDEQFF. CDR3 DNA sequence: TGCAGCGCTGGTCCAAAAACTAGCGGGAAGGATGAGCAGTTCTTC. The rearrangement links TRBV29-1 to TRBJ2-1; 10 nucleotides line up with TRBD2. The V gene's germline CDR1 is SQVTM and CDR2 ANQGSEA. This CDR3 has 15 residues. The V gene end was trimmed by 7 bases and the J gene end by 8 bases; junction bases not matched to a gene: 14.

J is TRBJ2-3 and V is TRBV5-1, with D perhaps matching TRBD2 (5 bases). Germline V gene sequence: CDR1 SGHRS, CDR2 YFSETQ. The CDR3 length is 14 residues. Trimming took off 3 bases at V and 2 bases at J, with 10 bases between the two ends. DNA for the CDR3: TGCGCCAGCAGCTCGGGCGGGCCCACAGATACGCAGTATTTT. Translation gives CASSSGGPTDTQYF.

The chain recombines TRBV3-1 (or the pseudogene TRBV3-2) with TRBJ1-1; D perhaps matches TRBD1 (6 bases). Germline V gene sequence: CDR1 LGHDT, CDR2 YNNKEL (reference sequence). CDR3 size: 13 residues. V was cut by 6 bases and J by 1 base, with 9 bases left in between. The CDR3 region is CASRQGWNTEAFF. DNA for the CDR3: TGTGCCAGCAGGCAGGGGTGGAACACTGAAGCTTTCTTT.

The chain couples TRBV11-2 to TRBJ2-5, with D possibly matching TRBD1 (6 bases). V was cut by 5 bases and J by 8 bases, with 21 bases left in between. The CDR3 is 15 amino acids. CDR1 is SGHAT, CDR2 FQNNGV, per germline. This CDR3 is CASSPTDSTTGTQYF. The CDR3 region has the DNA TGTGCCAGCAGCCCCACGGACAGCACTACGGGAACCCAGTACTTC.

J is TRBJ1-6 and V is TRBV12-3 or TRBV12-4; D is uncertain. The CDR3 runs 12 residues. The V gene lost 3 bases and the J gene lost 10 bases, with 7 bases spanning the gap. In nucleotides, the CDR3 is TGTGCCAGCAGTTTTGGTAGATCACCCCTCCACTTT. This gives the protein CASSFGRSPLHF.